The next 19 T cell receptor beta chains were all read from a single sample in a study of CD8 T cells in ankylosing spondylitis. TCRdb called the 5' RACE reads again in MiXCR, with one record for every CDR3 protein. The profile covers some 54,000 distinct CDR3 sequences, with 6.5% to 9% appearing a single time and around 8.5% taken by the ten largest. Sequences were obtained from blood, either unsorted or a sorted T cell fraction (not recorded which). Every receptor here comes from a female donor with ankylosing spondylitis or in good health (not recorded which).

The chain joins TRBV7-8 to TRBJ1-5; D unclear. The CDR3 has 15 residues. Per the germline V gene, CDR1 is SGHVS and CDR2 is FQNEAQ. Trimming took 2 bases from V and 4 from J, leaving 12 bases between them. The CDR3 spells CASSLFQEGNQPQHF. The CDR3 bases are TGTGCCAGCAGCTTATTTCAGGAGGGAAATCAGCCCCAGCATTTT.

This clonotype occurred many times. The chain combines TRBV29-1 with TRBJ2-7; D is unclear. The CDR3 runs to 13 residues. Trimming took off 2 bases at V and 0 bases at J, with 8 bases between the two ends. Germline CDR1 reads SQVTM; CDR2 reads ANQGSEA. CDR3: CSVELGSSYEQYF. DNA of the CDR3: TGCAGCGTTGAATTGGGCAGCTCCTACGAGCAGTACTTC.

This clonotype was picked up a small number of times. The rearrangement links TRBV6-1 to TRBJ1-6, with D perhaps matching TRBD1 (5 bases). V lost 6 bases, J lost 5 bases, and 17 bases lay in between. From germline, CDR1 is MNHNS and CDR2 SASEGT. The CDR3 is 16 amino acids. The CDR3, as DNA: TGTGCCAGCAGGGCGATGGGACGGATAGATAATTCACCCCTCCACTTT. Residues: CASRAMGRIDNSPLHF.

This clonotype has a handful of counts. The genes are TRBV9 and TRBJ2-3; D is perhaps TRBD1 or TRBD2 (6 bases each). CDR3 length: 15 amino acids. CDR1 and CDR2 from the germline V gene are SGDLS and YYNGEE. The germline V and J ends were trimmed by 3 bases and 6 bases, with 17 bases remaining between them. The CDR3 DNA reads TGTGCCAGCAGCGGCGGGAAAGGGGGTTGGGATACGCAGTATTTT. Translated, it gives CASSGGKGGWDTQYF.

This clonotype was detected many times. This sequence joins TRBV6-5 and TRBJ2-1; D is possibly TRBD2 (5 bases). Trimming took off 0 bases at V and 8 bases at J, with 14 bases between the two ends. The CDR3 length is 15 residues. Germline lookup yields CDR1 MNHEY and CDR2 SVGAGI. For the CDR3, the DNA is TGTGCCAGCAGTTACTCGCGACTAAATCTTCATGAGCAGTTCTTC. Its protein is CASSYSRLNLHEQFF.

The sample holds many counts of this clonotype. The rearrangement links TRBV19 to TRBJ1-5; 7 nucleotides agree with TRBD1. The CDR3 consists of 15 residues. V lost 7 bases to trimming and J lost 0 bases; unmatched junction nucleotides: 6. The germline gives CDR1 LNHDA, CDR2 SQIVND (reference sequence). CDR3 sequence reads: CASTWTGISNQPQHF. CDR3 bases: TGTGCCAGTACCTGGACAGGAATTAGCAATCAGCCCCAGCATTTT.

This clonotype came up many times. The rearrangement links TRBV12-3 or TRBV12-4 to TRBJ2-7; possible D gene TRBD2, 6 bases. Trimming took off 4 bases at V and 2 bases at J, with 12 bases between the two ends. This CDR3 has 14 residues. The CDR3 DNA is TGTGCCAGCAGTTCATACCGGGAGCCCTACGAGCAGTACTTC. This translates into CASSSYREPYEQYF.

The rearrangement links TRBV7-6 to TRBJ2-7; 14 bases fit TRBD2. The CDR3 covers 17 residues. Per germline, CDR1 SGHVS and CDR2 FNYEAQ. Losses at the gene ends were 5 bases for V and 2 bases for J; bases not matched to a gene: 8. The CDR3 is CASSQGLAGVSPYEQYF. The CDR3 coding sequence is TGTGCCAGCAGCCAGGGACTAGCGGGGGTGTCGCCCTACGAGCAGTACTTC.

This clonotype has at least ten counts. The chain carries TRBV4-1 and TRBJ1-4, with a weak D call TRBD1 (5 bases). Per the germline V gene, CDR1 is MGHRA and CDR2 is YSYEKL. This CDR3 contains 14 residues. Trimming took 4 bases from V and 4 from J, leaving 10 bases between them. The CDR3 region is CASSLGPINEKLFF. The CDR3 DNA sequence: TGCGCCAGCAGCCTGGGACCGATTAATGAAAAACTGTTTTTT.

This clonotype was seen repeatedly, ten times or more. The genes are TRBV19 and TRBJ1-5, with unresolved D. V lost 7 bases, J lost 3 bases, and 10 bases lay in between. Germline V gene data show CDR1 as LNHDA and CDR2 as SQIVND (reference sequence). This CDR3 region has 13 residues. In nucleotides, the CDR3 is TGTGCCAGTACTCAACAGATCAATCAGCCCCAGCATTTT. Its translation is CASTQQINQPQHF.

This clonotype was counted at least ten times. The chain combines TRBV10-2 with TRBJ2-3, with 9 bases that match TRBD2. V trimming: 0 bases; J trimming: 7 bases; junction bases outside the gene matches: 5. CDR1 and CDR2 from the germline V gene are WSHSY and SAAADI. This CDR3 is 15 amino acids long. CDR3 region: CASSESSGGPNTQYF. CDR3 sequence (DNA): TGCGCCAGCAGTGAGTCTAGCGGGGGCCCCAATACGCAGTATTTT.

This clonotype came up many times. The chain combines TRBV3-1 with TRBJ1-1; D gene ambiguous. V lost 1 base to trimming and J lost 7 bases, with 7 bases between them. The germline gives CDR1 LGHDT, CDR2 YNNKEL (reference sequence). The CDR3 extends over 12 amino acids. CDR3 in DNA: TGTGCCAGCAGCCAAGTGGATGGTGAAGCTTTCTTT. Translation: CASSQVDGEAFF.

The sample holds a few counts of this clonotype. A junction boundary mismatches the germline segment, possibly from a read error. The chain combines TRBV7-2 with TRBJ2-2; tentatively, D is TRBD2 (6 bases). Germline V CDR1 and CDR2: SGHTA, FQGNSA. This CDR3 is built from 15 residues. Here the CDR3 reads CANSRAGSNTGELFF. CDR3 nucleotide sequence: TGTGCCAACAGCCGTGCGGGGTCGAACACCGGGGAGCTGTTTTTT.

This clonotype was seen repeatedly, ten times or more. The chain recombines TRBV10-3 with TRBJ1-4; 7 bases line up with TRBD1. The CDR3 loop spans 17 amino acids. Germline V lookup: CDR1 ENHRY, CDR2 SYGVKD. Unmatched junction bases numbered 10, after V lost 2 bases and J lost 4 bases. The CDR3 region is CAISENEGGSFNEKLFF. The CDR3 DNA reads TGTGCCATCAGTGAGAATGAAGGGGGCAGCTTTAATGAAAAACTGTTTTTT.

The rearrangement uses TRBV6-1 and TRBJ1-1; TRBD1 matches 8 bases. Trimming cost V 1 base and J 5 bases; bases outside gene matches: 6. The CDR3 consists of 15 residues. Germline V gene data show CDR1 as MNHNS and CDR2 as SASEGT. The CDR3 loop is CASSEGQGYITEAFF. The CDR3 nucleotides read TGTGCCAGCAGTGAAGGACAGGGGTATATTACTGAAGCTTTCTTT.

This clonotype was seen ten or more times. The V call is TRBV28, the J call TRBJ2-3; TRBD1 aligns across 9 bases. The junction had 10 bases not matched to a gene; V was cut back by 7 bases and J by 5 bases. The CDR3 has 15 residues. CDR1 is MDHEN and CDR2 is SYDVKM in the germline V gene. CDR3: CASTRPGQGKDTQYF. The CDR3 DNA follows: TGTGCCAGCACAAGACCGGGACAGGGAAAAGATACGCAGTATTTT. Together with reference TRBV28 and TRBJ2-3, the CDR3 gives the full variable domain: DVKVTQSSRYLVKRTGEKVFLECVQDMDHENMFWYRQDPGLGLRLIYFSYDVKMKEKGDIPEGYSVSREKKERFSLILESASTNQTSMYLCASTRPGQGKDTQYFGPGTRLTVL.

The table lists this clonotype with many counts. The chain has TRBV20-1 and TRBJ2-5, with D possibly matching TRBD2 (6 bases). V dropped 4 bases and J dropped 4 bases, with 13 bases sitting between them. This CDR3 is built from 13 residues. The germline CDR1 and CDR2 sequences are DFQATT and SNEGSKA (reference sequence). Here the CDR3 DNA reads TGCAGTGCTAAAACGCTAGCGCTAGAGACCCAGTACTTC. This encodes CSAKTLALETQYF.

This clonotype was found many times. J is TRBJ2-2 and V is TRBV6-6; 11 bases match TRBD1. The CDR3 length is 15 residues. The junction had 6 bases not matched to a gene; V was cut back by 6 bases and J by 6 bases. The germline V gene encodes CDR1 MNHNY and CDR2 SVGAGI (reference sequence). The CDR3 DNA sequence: TGTGCCAGCAGGCGGGACAGGGGGTTCGCCGGGGAGCTGTTTTTT. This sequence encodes CASRRDRGFAGELFF.

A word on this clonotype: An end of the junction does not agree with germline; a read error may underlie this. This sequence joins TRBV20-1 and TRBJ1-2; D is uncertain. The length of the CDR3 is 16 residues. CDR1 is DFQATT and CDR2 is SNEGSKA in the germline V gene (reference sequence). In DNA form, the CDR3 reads TGTAGTGCTAGAGGTTTTGGGCCGGATCTAAACTCTGGCTACACCTTC. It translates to CSARGFGPDLNSGYTF.